The sequence of this T cell receptor (beta chain) was determined in a study of T cell responses to AZD1222 COVID-19 vaccine. Study-wide points: A mostly white British donor set with more females was recruited, and clonal diversity was possibly underestimated. At study baseline, merely more than 5 AZD1222 recipients were seropositive.

Produced via immunoSEQ multiplex PCR; TCRdb's table is partial and in-frame only. The sample holds about 140,000 clones, about 91% seen once. Germline V gene lookup returns CDR1 SGHTA and CDR2 FQGNSA. CDR3 length: 16 amino acids. After removal of 5 bases from V and 5 bases from J, the junction contained 8 bases not matched to a gene. This clone was recorded once. Its target is not known. Sequencing used peripheral blood, obtained on day 0 of AZD1222 vaccination. This clonotype was sampled from an adult in good health. This sequence joins TRBV7-2 and TRBJ2-1; 11 positions agree with TRBD2. The CDR3 reads CASSRRTSGGNNEQFF. Here the CDR3 DNA reads TGTGCCAGCAGCCGCCGCACTAGCGGGGGAAACAATGAGCAGTTCTTC.